The 14 T cell receptor beta chains reported below all come from one sample, sequenced in a study of blood T cells in healthy people across ages. Primers used in a second PCR of about 7 to 12 cycles were a sample-barcoded 5' primer and a J-beta primer mix. TCRdb used MiXCR to reprocess the 5' RACE reads, holding one entry per CDR3 protein. Of around 800,000 distinct CDR3 sequences listed, about 55% are singletons. Sequencing was performed on blood. The receptors were sampled from a man older than 75 in good health.

The chain links TRBV6-4 to TRBJ2-1; TRBD1 matches 7 bases. CDR1 MRHNA and CDR2 SNTAGT come from the germline V gene. The CDR3 contains 13 residues. Trimming cost V 2 bases and J 8 bases; bases outside gene matches: 3. The CDR3 DNA sequence: TGTGCCAGCAGTGACCGGCAGGGGGATGAGCAGTTCTTC. It specifies CASSDRQGDEQFF.

The rearrangement links TRBV3-1 to TRBJ2-2; 11 bases agree with TRBD2. CDR3 size: 18 residues. After removal of 1 base from V and 8 bases from J, the junction contained 12 bases not matched to a gene. Germline V CDR1 and CDR2: LGHDT, YNNKEL (reference sequence). CDR3 DNA sequence: TGTGCCAGCAGCCAAGCCCCCGGGACTAGCGGAGAAACGGGGGAGCTGTTTTTT. Its translation is CASSQAPGTSGETGELFF.

Comment on this clonotype: A read error may account for a junction end that differs from germline. J is TRBJ1-4 and V is TRBV29-1; tentatively, D is TRBD1 (5 bases). Germline-derived CDR1 and CDR2 are SQVTM and ANQGSEA. This CDR3 is 12 amino acids long. The CDR3 nucleotides are TGCAGCGTGGGGACCGCCGATGAGAAACTGTTTTTT. As protein: CSVGTADEKLFF.

The chain has TRBV12-3 or TRBV12-4 and TRBJ2-1, with D perhaps matching TRBD2 (5 bases). Between the trimmed V and J ends, which lost 7 bases and 2 bases, there was a span of 15 bases. This CDR3 has 15 residues. The CDR3 protein is CASTNPARAYNEQFF. Written as DNA, the CDR3 is TGTGCCAGCACCAACCCAGCGAGGGCCTACAATGAGCAGTTCTTC.

In its sample, this clonotype was seen a few times. The chain carries TRBV28 and TRBJ2-6; D not certain. The V end was cut by 7 bases, the J end by 1 base, with 11 bases between. In germline, CDR1 is MDHEN, CDR2 SYDVKM. The CDR3 sequence is 15 residues long. The CDR3 spells CASTFVGSGANVLTF. The CDR3 bases are TGTGCCAGCACCTTCGTGGGTTCTGGGGCCAACGTCCTGACTTTC.

CDR3 region: CATSEPAGEETQYF. CDR3 coding DNA: TGTGCCACCAGTGAGCCAGCGGGGGAAGAGACCCAGTACTTC. The V and J genes are TRBV24-1 and TRBJ2-5, with TRBD2 matching over 8 bases. Trimming at V came to 4 bases and at J to 3 bases, leaving 3 bases not matched to a gene. Germline V gene sequence: CDR1 KGHDR, CDR2 SFDVKD. CDR3 size: 14 residues.

V usage is TRBV7-9 and J usage is TRBJ2-7, with D unclear. This CDR3 has 13 amino acids. Trimming stripped 6 bases from V and 0 bases from J, with 9 bases between. Germline assignment: CDR1 SEHNR and CDR2 FQNEAQ (reference sequence). CDR3 protein: CASSHGLSYEQYF. The CDR3 region has the DNA TGTGCCAGCAGTCACGGGCTCTCCTACGAGCAGTACTTC.

On this clonotype itself: The junction differs from germline at one of its ends, possibly a read error. V and J are TRBV7-9 and TRBJ1-4; no definite D call. Per germline, CDR1 SEHNR and CDR2 FQNEAQ (reference sequence). The CDR3 has 14 residues. CDR3 sequence: CASSLAWANEKLFF. CDR3 nucleotides: TGTGCCAGCAGCCTAGCGTGGGCTAATGAAAAACTGTTTTTT.

This clonotype appeared many times. The chain recombines TRBV20-1 with TRBJ2-1; 8 bases fit TRBD1. CDR3 length: 15 amino acids. Germline V CDR1 and CDR2: DFQATT, SNEGSKA (reference sequence). After removal of 0 bases from V and 3 bases from J, the junction contained 4 bases not matched to a gene. The CDR3 loop reads CSARDPQGDYNEQFF. The CDR3 nucleotides read TGCAGTGCTAGAGACCCACAGGGGGACTACAATGAGCAGTTCTTC.

The rearrangement uses TRBV7-2 and TRBJ2-5; no definite D call. Trimming removed 3 bases at V and 5 bases at J, with 10 bases between. Germline lookup yields CDR1 SGHTA and CDR2 FQGNSA. The CDR3 covers 13 residues. CDR3 coding DNA: TGTGCCAGCAGCTTTGGAGTTGAGGAGACCCAGTACTTC. Translated, it gives CASSFGVEETQYF. The variable domain in full, with the rest retrieved from reference TRBV7-2 and TRBJ2-5, is GAGVSQSPSNKVTEKGKDVELRCDPISGHTALYWYRQSLGQGLEFLIYFQGNSAPDKSGLPSDRFSAERTGGSVSTLTIQRTQQEDSAVYLCASSFGVEETQYFGPGTRLLVL.

The rearrangement uses TRBV18 and TRBJ1-5, with no clear D. This CDR3 comprises 14 residues. V lost 3 bases to trimming and J lost 2 bases, with 8 bases between them. Germline CDR1 and CDR2: KGHSH and LQKENI. CDR3 DNA sequence: TGTGCCAGCTCACCCGCGAGCGGCAATCAGCCCCAGCATTTT. Amino acid sequence: CASSPASGNQPQHF.

The V gene is TRBV29-1, the J gene TRBJ2-4; TRBD1 matches at 7 bases. The J call may be mistaken, given a closer DNA end match to TRBJ2-7. CDR3 length: 12 amino acids. Per the germline V gene, CDR1 is SQVTM and CDR2 is ANQGSEA. The CDR3 region is CSVNQGAYEQYF. Written as DNA, the CDR3 is TGCAGCGTTAATCAGGGGGCCTACGAGCAGTACTTC.

This clonotype was counted between two and nine times. The chain uses TRBV10-3 and TRBJ2-4, with 11 bases fitting TRBD2. J was trimmed by 6 bases and V by 3 bases; bases with no gene match: 4. This CDR3 is built from 15 residues. Germline CDR1 and CDR2: ENHRY and SYGVKD. Written as DNA, the CDR3 is TGTGCCATCAGTGACGGACTAGCGGGTCCAAACATTCAGTACTTC. Its protein is CAISDGLAGPNIQYF.

A single count supports this clonotype. J is TRBJ2-3 and V is TRBV11-2; D unresolved. Germline V gene data show CDR1 as SGHAT and CDR2 as FQNNGV. Trimming cost V 0 bases and J 4 bases, with 8 bases left between them. This CDR3 contains 14 residues. CDR3 protein: CASSLDSGADTQYF. For the CDR3, the DNA is TGTGCCAGCAGCTTAGATAGTGGGGCAGATACGCAGTATTTT. The complete variable domain, with remaining parts taken from reference TRBV11-2 and TRBJ2-3, reads EAGVAQSPRYKIIEKRQSVAFWCNPISGHATLYWYQQILGQGPKLLIQFQNNGVVDDSQLPKDRFSAERLKGVDSTLKIQPAKLEDSAVYLCASSLDSGADTQYFGPGTRLTVL.